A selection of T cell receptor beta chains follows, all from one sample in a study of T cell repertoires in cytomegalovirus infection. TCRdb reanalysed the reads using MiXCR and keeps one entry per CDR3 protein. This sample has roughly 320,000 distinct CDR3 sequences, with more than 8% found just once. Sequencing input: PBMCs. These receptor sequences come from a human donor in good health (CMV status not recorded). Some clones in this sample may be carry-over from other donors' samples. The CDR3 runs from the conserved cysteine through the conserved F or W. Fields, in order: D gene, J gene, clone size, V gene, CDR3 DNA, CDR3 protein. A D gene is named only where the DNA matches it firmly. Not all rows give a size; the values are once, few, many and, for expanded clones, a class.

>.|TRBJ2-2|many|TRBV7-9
TGTGCCAGCAGTTCCTTTCTGGGGACCGGGGAGCTGTTTTTT
CASSSFLGTGELFF
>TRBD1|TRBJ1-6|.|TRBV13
TGTGCCAGCAGCGGGCGGGACAGCATCAATTCACCCCTCCACTTT
CASSGRDSINSPLHF
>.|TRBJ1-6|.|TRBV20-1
TGCAGTGCCAACAGGTTGGAGAGGCGTTCACCCCTCCACTTT
CSANRLERRSPLHF
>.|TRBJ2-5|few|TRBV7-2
TGTGCCAGCAGCTTACAAGGGATCGAGACCCAGTACTTC
CASSLQGIETQYF
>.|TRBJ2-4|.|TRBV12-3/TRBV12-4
TGTGCCACCGGTCGCTGGGGGTTAGCCAAAAACATTCAGTACTTC
CATGRWGLAKNIQYF
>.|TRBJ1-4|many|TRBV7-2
TGTGCCAGCAGCCCTATTGGACAATTTGCAACTAATGAAAAACTGTTTTTT
CASSPIGQFATNEKLFF
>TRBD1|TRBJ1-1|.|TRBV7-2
TGTGCCAGCAGCCCCAGACAGGGCGGTCAGAACACTGAAGCTTTCTTT
CASSPRQGGQNTEAFF
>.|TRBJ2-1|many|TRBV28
TGTGCCAGCAGGGACAACCTCAATGAGCAGTTCTTC
CASRDNLNEQFF
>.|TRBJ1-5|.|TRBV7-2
TGTGCCAGCAGCTTCCCGGTGGGCAATCAGCCCCAGCATTTT
CASSFPVGNQPQHF
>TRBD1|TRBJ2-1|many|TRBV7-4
TGTGCCAGCAGCCCCGTCGGGGACAGAAACAATGAGCAGTTCTTC
CASSPVGDRNNEQFF
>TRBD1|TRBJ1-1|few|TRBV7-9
TGTGCCAGCAGCTCGACAGGGGCGATGAGTGAAGCTTTCTTT
CASSSTGAMSEAFF
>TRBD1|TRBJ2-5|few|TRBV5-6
TGTGCCAGCAGCCTGACAGGGAAGGAGACCCAGTACTTC
CASSLTGKETQYF
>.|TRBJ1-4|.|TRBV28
TGTGCCAGCAAATCGGGGGGGTTGGGTGAAAAACTGTTTTTT
CASKSGGLGEKLFF
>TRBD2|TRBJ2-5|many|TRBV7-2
TGTGCCAGCAGCTTTAGGGCGGGAGATGGGGAGACCCAGTACTTC
CASSFRAGDGETQYF
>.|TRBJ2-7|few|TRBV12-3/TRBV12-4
TGTGCCAGCAGTTTTTTCCGGGTAACTCCCTTCTACGAGCAGTACTTC
CASSFFRVTPFYEQYF
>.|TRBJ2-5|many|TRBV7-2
TGTGCCAGCAGCGGGGGGGGGCTAGCGAGGTACTTC
CASSGGGLARYF
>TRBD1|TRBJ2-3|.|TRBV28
TGTGCCAGCGGAGAGACAGGGAAATTAGATACGCAGTATTTT
CASGETGKLDTQYF
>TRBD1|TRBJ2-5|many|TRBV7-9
TGTGCCAGCAGCCCGCGGCGAAGGGACAGCGAAGAGACCCAGTACTTC
CASSPRRRDSEETQYF
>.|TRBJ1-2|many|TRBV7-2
TGTGCCAGCAGCTTAGATCAGGGCGTCGCATCTGGCTACACCTTC
CASSLDQGVASGYTF
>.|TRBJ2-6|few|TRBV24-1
TGTGCCACCAGTGCCTATGGGGGGGCCAACGTCCTGACTTTC
CATSAYGGANVLTF
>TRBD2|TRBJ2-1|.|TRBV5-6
TGTGCCAGCAGCGCCGCTAGCGGGGGTTTTAATGAGCAGTTCTTC
CASSAASGGFNEQFF
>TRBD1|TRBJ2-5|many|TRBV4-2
TGTGCCAGCAGCCCCGGACAGGGCCCCCAAGAGACCCAGTACTTC
CASSPGQGPQETQYF
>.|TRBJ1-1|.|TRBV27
TGTGCCAGCAGTTCCTCAAGGCGTATAGCTTTCTTT
CASSSSRRIAFF
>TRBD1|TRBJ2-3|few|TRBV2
TGTGCCAGCAGTATTGACAGGGGGATCTTCACAGATACGCAGTATTTT
CASSIDRGIFTDTQYF
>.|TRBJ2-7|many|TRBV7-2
TGTGCCAGCAGCTACCCTTCGGGACTCGAGCAGTACTTC
CASSYPSGLEQYF
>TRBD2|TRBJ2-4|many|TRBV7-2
TGTGCCAGCAGCTTAGTGGCAGCCGGGACTAGCGGGATGACACTAGCCAAAAACATTCAGTACTTC
CASSLVAAGTSGMTLAKNIQYF
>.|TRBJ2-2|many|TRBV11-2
TGTGCCAGCAGCTTAGGGGACTGGCGGGCAAACACCGGGGAGCTGTTTTTT
CASSLGDWRANTGELFF
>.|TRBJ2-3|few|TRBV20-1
TGCAGTGCTAGAGACGGGAGCAACACAGATACGCAGTATTTT
CSARDGSNTDTQYF
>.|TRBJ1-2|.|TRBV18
TGTGCCAGCTCCCCGAGTCAGGATAACTATGGCTACACCTTC
CASSPSQDNYGYTF
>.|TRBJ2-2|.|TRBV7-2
TGTGCCAGCAGGGTGGGGCAAAACACCGGGGAGCTGTTTTTT
CASRVGQNTGELFF
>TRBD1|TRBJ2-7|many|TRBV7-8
TGTGCCAGCAGAATGGACAGGGGGTTCTCCTACGAGCAGTACTTC
CASRMDRGFSYEQYF
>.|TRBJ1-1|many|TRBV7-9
TGTGCCAGCAGCCTTAGACGGGGGGGCACTGAAGCTTTCTTT
CASSLRRGGTEAFF
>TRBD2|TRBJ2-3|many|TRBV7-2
TGTGCCAGCAGCACCGGGACTAGCGGGGGGGGCACAGATACGCAGTATTTT
CASSTGTSGGGTDTQYF
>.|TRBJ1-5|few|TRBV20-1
TGCAGTACCAGGGGTCACAATCAGCCCCAGCATTTT
CSTRGHNQPQHF
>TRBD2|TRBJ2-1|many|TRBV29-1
TGCAGCGTTGAAGGGCTTCGCGAGACTAGCGGGAGGGCCAGCTACAATGAGCAGTTCTTC
CSVEGLRETSGRASYNEQFF
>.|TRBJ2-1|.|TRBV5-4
TGTGCCAGCAGTAATCAATCTTACAATGAGCAGTTCTTC
CASSNQSYNEQFF
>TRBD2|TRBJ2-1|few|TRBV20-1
TGCAGTGCTAGCCCGACTAGCGGGAGAGATGAGCAGTTCTTC
CSASPTSGRDEQFF
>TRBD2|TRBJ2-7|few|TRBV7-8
TGTGCCAGCAGCTTAGTATCGGGAGGCTTCTACGAGCAGTACTTC
CASSLVSGGFYEQYF
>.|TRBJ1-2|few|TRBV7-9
TGTGCCAGCAGCTTAGGCGGGACTCAAACCCCCAACTATGGCTACACCTTC
CASSLGGTQTPNYGYTF
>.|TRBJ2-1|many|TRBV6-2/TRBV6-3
TGTGCCAGCAGTTTCATCCCTAGTGCCCAAAGTGAGCAGTTCTTC
CASSFIPSAQSEQFF
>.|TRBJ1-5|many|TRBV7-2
TGTGCCAGCAGCTTAGCCACAGGGATTAGCAATCAGCCCCAGCATTTT
CASSLATGISNQPQHF
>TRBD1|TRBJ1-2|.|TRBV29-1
TGCAGCGTTGAGTACCGGGACAGGGCTAACTATGGCTACACCTTC
CSVEYRDRANYGYTF
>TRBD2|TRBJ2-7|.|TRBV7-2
TGTGCCAGCAGCTCTCGGACTAGCGGGCAGTACTTC
CASSSRTSGQYF
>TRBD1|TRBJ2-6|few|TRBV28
TGTGCCAGCAGTTTAAACAGGGGCCTCTCTGGGGCCAACGTCCTGACTTTC
CASSLNRGLSGANVLTF
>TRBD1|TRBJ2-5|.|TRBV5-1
TGCGCCAGCAGCCGCCTTTACCGGGACAGGGTTACAAAAGAGACCCAGTACTTC
CASSRLYRDRVTKETQYF
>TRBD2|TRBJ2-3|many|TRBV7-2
TGTGCCAGCAGCCTCGGACTAGCGGGGAGTGGAGATACGCAGTATTTT
CASSLGLAGSGDTQYF
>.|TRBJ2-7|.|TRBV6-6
TGTGCCTCATTGGTCCAGGGGGGGTTGGGGGAGCAGTACTTC
CASLVQGGLGEQYF
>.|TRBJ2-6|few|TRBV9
TGTGCCAGCAGCGTCCGTAGGGGGTCCCATGGGGCCAACGTCCTGACTTTC
CASSVRRGSHGANVLTF
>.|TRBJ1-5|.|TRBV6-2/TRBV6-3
TGTGCCAGCACCACCTCGGGGCCAATGGGCAATCAGCCCCAGCATTTT
CASTTSGPMGNQPQHF
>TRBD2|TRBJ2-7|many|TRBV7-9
TGTGCCAGCAGCTCCGGGGGGTCCCCCTACGAGCAGTACTTC
CASSSGGSPYEQYF
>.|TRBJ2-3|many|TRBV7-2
TGTGCCAGCAGTCGGGAGGATACGCAGTATTTT
CASSREDTQYF
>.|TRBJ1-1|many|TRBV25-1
TGTGCCAGCAGCCGATACGACGGACCCTCCGGAACTGAAGCTTTCTTT
CASSRYDGPSGTEAFF
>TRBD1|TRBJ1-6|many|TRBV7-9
TGTGCCAGCAGCATCGGGACAGGGAAGTATGCACCCCTCCACTTT
CASSIGTGKYAPLHF
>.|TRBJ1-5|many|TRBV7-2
TGTGCCAGCAGCCAAGGTAGTCTGAGCAATCAGCCCCAGCATTTT
CASSQGSLSNQPQHF
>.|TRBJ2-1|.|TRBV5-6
TGTGCCAGCAGCTGGACTGCGAATGAGCAGTTCTTC
CASSWTANEQFF
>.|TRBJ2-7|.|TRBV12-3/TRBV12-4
TGTGCCAGCACCAAACCAGGCGGCGGATTCTACGAGCAGTACTTC
CASTKPGGGFYEQYF
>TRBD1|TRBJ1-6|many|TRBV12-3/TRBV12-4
TGTGCCAGCAGTTTGGGACAGGCCCTTGGCCTCCCCTCACCCCTCCACTTT
CASSLGQALGLPSPLHF
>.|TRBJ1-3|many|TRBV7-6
TGTGCCAGCAGCTTAGTAGGGACCGACTCTGGAAACACCATATATTTT
CASSLVGTDSGNTIYF
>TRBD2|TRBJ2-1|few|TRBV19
TGTGCCACCCAAGGGACTAGCGGGACCCTCTCCTACAATGAGCAGTTCTTC
CATQGTSGTLSYNEQFF